This TCR beta chain was captured in a study of blood T cells in healthy people across ages. The wider study: Capture via template switching afforded approximately one barcoded beta molecule per two T cells. Points from the study as a whole: Greater diversity and more naive CD4+ cells were seen in long-lived donors than in aged donors. Strong correlation linked observed beta diversity and percent naive T cells.

Primed by a sample-barcoded 5' primer and a J-beta primer mix, a second PCR proceeded for roughly 7 to 12 cycles. TCRdb processed the 5' RACE reads anew with MiXCR; each CDR3 protein has one entry. The sample yields around 1,000,000 distinct CDR3 sequences, approximately 25% seen once. Between the trimmed V and J ends, which lost 6 bases and 10 bases, there was a span of 13 bases. CDR3 length: 11 residues. In germline, CDR1 is SQVTM, CDR2 ANQGSEA. Each sample used at least 7 million PBMCs. This clonotype has just one count. What it binds is unknown. These sequences were also reported in another study, on T cells of mothers and their children.

Sequencing used blood. The clonotype comes from a girl aged 2 to 10 in good health. The V and J genes are TRBV29-1 and TRBJ2-1; D possibly corresponds to TRBD1 (6 bases). This CDR3 reads CSVAGVLEQFF. The CDR3 DNA sequence: TGCAGCGTAGCAGGGGTCCTCGAGCAGTTCTTC.